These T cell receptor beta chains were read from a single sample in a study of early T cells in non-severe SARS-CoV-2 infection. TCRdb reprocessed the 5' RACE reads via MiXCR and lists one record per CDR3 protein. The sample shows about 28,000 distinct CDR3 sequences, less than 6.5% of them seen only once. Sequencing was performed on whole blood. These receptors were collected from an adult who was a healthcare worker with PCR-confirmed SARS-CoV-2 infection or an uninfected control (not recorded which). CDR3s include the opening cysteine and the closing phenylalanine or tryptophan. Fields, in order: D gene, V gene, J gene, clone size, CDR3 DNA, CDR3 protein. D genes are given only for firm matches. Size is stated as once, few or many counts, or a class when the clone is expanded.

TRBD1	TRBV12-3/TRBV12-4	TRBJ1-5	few	TGTGCCAGCAGTTTAGCCAGGGGGGACAGTCAGCCCCAGCATTTT	CASSLARGDSQPQHF
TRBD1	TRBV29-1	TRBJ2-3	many	TGCAGCGTTGAGACAGGGCACACAGATACGCAGTATTTT	CSVETGHTDTQYF
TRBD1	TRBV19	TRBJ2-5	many	TGTGCCAGTGCTGGACAGGGCCAGGAGACCCAGTACTTC	CASAGQGQETQYF
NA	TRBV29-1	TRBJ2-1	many	TGCAGCGCTAACCCGGGACTGCGCCTCGGCTCCTACAATGAGCAGTTCTTC	CSANPGLRLGSYNEQFF
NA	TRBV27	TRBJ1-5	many	TGTGCCAGCAGTCGGGACGGAGTCAATCAGCCCCAGCATTTT	CASSRDGVNQPQHF
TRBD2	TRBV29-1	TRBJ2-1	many	TGCAGCGTTGAGGGCGGACTAGAGATTAGGCAGTTCTTC	CSVEGGLEIRQFF
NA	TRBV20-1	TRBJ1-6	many	TGCAGTGCCTCCGTGACAGACACCTATAATTCACCCCTCCACTTT	CSASVTDTYNSPLHF
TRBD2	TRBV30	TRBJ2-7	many	TGTGCCTGTTGCGGGAGAGGGTACGAGCAGTACTTC	CACCGRGYEQYF
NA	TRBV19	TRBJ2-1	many	TGTGCCAGTAGAAGTCGGAGGACCGACAATGAGCAGTTCTTC	CASRSRRTDNEQFF
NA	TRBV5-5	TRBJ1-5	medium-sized	TGTGCCAGCAGCCCGGACACTAGGCAGCCCCAGCATTTT	CASSPDTRQPQHF
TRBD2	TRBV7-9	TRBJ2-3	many	TGTGCCAGCAGCCACCGACTAGCGGGGGGAGAAGATACGCAGTATTTT	CASSHRLAGGEDTQYF
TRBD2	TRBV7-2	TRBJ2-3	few	TGTGCCAGCAGCTTAGCGCCACTAGCGGGGGGGGATACGCAGTATTTT	CASSLAPLAGGDTQYF
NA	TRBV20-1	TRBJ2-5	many	TGCAGTGCTAGAGATTGGTTCGAAGAGACCCAGTACTTC	CSARDWFEETQYF
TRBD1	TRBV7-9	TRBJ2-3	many	TGTGCCAGCAGCACCACGGACAGGTCGCCGGATACGCAGTATTTT	CASSTTDRSPDTQYF
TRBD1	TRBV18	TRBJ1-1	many	TGTGCCAGCTCACCACAGGCAGGGGGCGAGAATGAAGCTTTCTTT	CASSPQAGGENEAFF
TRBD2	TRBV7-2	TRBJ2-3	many	TGTGCCAGCAGCTTAGCGACTAGCGGAGATACGCAGTATTTT	CASSLATSGDTQYF